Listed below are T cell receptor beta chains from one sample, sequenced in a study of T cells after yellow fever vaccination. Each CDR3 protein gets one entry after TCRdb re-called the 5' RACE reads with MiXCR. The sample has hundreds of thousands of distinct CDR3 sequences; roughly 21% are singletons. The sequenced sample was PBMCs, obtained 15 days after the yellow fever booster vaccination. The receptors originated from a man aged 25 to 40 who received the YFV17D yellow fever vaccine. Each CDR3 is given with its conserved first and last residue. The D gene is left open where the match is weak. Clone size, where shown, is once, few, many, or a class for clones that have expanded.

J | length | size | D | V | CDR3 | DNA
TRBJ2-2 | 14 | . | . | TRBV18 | CASCRDSNTGELFF | TGTGCCAGCTGTCGAGACTCGAACACCGGGGAGCTGTTTTTT
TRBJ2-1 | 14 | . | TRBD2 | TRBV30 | CAWVTSGLGNEQFF | TGTGCCTGGGTAACTAGCGGGCTGGGGAATGAGCAGTTCTTC
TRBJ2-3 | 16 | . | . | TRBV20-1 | CSARDVSWAHTDTQYF | TGCAGTGCTAGAGATGTATCATGGGCTCATACAGATACGCAGTATTTT
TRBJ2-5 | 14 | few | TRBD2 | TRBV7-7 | CASSLSLAGETQYF | TGTGCTAGCAGCTTATCTCTAGCGGGAGAGACCCAGTACTTC
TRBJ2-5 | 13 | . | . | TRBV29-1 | CSVAGGLALTQYF | TGCAGCGTGGCCGGTGGGTTAGCGTTGACCCAGTACTTC
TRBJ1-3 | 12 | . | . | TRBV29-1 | CSVRTAGNTIYF | TGCAGCGTGAGGACTGCTGGAAACACCATATATTTT
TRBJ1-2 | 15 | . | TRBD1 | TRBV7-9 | CASSSGTGSSYGYTF | TGTGCCAGCAGCTCCGGGACAGGGAGTAGCTATGGCTACACCTTC
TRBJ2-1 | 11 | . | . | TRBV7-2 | CASSLLSEQFF | TGTGCCAGCAGCTTACTAAGTGAGCAGTTCTTC
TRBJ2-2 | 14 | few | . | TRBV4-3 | CASSSNYNTGELFF | TGCGCCAGCAGCTCCAACTACAACACCGGGGAGCTGTTTTTT
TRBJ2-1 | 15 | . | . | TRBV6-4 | CASSGQGGTYNELFF | TGTGCCAGCAGTGGACAGGGAGGAACCTACAATGAGCTGTTCTTC
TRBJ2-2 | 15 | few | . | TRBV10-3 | CAISESSGNTGELFF | TGTGCCATCAGTGAGTCTAGCGGTAACACCGGGGAGCTGTTTTTT
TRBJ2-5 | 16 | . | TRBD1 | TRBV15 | CATSRLSTGGEETQYF | TGTGCCACCAGCAGATTATCGACAGGGGGCGAAGAGACCCAGTACTTC
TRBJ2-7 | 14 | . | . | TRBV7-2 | CASSFDYGRDEQYF | TGTGCCAGCAGCTTTGACTATGGGAGAGACGAGCAGTACTTC
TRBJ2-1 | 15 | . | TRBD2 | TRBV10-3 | CAISEPAGGMDEQFF | TGTGCCATCAGTGAGCCAGCGGGAGGTATGGATGAGCAGTTCTTC
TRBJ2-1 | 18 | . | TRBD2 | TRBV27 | CASSLGLAGVSSYNEQFF | TGTGCCAGCAGTTTAGGGCTAGCGGGTGTAAGCTCCTACAATGAGCAGTTCTTC
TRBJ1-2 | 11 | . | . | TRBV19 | CASSRGYGYTF | TGTGCCAGTAGTCGGGGTTATGGCTACACCTTC
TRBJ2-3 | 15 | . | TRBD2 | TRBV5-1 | CASSPPGLGGNTQYF | TGCGCCAGCAGCCCTCCGGGACTAGGGGGAAATACGCAGTATTTT
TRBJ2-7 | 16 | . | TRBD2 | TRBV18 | CASSPSQAGESYEQYF | TGTGCCAGCTCACCCTCTCAAGCGGGAGAATCCTACGAGCAGTACTTC
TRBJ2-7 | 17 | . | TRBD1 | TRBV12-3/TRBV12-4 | CTFSLTTRDRDSYEQYF | TGTACCTTCAGTTTAACCACCCGGGACAGGGATTCCTACGAGCAGTACTTC
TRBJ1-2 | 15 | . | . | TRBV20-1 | CSAINLVGGIYGYTF | TGCAGTGCCATCAACCTAGTAGGCGGGATCTATGGCTACACCTTC
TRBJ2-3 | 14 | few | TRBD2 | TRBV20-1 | CSAGGLPAAGAQYF | TGCAGTGCTGGGGGACTACCAGCCGCGGGGGCGCAGTATTTT
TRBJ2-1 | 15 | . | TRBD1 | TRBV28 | CASSPSGQGYNEQFF | TGTGCCAGCAGCCCTTCGGGACAGGGGTACAATGAGCAGTTCTTC
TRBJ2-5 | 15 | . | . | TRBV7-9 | CASSSGVGGEWSQYF | TGTGCCAGCAGCTCCGGCGTTGGGGGAGAGTGGTCCCAGTACTTC
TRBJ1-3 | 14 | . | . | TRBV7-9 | CASSFSSSGNTIYF | TGTGCCAGCAGCTTTAGCAGTTCAGGAAACACCATATATTTT
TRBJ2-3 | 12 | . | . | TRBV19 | CATHSPMASQYF | TGTGCCACCCACTCCCCTATGGCTTCGCAGTATTTT
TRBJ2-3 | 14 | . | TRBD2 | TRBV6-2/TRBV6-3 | CASSGTSGADTQYF | TGTGCCAGCAGTGGGACTAGCGGGGCAGATACGCAGTATTTT
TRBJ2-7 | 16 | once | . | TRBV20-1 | CSARRLRRRAPYEQYF | TGCAGTGCGAGGCGGCTAAGAAGGAGGGCCCCCTACGAGCAGTACTTC
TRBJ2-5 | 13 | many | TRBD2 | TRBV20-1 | CSAPTSGRETQYF | TGCAGTGCCCCGACTAGCGGGCGGGAGACCCAGTACTTC
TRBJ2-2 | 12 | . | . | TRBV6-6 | CASRGLPGELFF | TGTGCCAGCAGAGGCCTACCCGGGGAGCTGTTTTTT
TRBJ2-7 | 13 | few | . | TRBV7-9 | CASSTQVSYEQYF | TGTGCCAGCAGTACGCAGGTCTCCTACGAGCAGTACTTC
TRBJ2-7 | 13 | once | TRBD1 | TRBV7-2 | CASSRTGGYKQYF | TGTGCCAGCAGCAGGACAGGGGGTTACAAGCAGTACTTC
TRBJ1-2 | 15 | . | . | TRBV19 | CASTNPTGGPYGYTF | TGTGCCAGTACTAACCCCACCGGCGGTCCCTATGGCTACACCTTC
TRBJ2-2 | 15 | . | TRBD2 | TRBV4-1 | CASSPAGVMAGELFF | TGCGCCAGCAGCCCCGCGGGGGTTATGGCCGGGGAGCTGTTTTTT
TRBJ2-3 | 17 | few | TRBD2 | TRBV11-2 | CASSSWGGAGPTDTQYF | TGTGCCAGCAGCTCATGGGGAGGGGCGGGACCCACAGATACGCAGTATTTT
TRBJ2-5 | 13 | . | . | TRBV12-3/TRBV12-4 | CASGDPAEETQYF | TGTGCCAGCGGAGATCCAGCAGAAGAGACCCAGTACTTC
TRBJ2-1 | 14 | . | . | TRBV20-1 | CSAASPLGYDEQFF | TGCAGTGCTGCCAGTCCCCTGGGTTACGATGAGCAGTTCTTC
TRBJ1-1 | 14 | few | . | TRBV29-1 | CSVQGWTMNTEAFF | TGCAGCGTTCAGGGATGGACCATGAACACTGAAGCTTTCTTT
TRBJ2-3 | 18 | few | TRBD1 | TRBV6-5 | CASSSRDRLFLGTDTQYF | TGTGCCAGCAGTTCCCGGGACAGGTTATTTCTAGGGACAGATACGCAGTATTTT
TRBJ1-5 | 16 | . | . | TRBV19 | CASSTDSDPSNQPQHF | TGTGCCAGTAGTACCGATTCGGACCCCAGCAATCAGCCCCAGCATTTT
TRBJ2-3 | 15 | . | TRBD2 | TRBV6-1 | CASSVTSGYTDTQYF | TGTGCCAGCAGTGTGACTAGCGGGTACACAGATACGCAGTATTTT
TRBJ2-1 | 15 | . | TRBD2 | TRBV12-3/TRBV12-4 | CASSRSGALYNEQFF | TGTGCCAGCAGCCGTAGCGGGGCGCTCTACAATGAGCAGTTCTTC
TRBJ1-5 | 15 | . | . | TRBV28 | CASSSINRVDQPQHF | TGTGCCAGCAGTTCGATTAACAGGGTTGATCAGCCCCAGCATTTT
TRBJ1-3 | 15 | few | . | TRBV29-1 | CSVTDVEASGNTIYF | TGCAGCGTGACCGACGTCGAGGCCTCTGGAAACACCATATATTTT
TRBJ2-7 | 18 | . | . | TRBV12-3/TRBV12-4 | CASSFLVSERSPSYEQYF | TGTGCCAGCAGTTTTCTCGTGTCCGAGAGAAGTCCGTCCTACGAGCAGTACTTC
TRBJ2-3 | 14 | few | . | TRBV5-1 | CASSWGEATDTQYF | TGCGCCAGCAGCTGGGGGGAGGCGACAGATACGCAGTATTTT
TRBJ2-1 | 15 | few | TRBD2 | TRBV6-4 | CASSETSGSYNEQFF | TGTGCCAGCAGTGAAACTAGCGGGAGTTACAATGAGCAGTTCTTC
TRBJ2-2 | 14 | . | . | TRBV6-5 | CASSYSLDTGELFF | TGTGCCAGCAGTTACTCACTGGACACCGGGGAGCTGTTTTTT
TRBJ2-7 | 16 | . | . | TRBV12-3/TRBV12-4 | CASSRSDPPRSYEQYF | TGTGCCAGCAGTCGATCCGACCCTCCGCGCTCCTACGAGCAGTACTTC
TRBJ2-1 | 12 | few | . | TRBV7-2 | CASSKIGYEQFF | TGTGCCAGCAGCAAGATCGGGTATGAGCAGTTCTTC
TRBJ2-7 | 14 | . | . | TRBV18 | CASSQQGPVYEQYF | TGTGCCAGCTCCCAACAGGGACCGGTCTACGAGCAGTACTTC
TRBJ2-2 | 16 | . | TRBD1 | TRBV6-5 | CASSFGTDLNTGELFF | TGTGCCAGCAGTTTTGGGACAGACCTGAACACCGGGGAGCTGTTTTTT
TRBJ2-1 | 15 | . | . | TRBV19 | CASSPSGGTYNEQFF | TGTGCCAGTAGTCCCTCGGGCGGGACTTACAATGAGCAGTTCTTC
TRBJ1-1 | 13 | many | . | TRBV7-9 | CASSLVGNTEAFF | TGTGCCAGCAGCTTGGTGGGGAACACTGAAGCTTTCTTT
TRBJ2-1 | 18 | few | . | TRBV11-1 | CASSLRHHGGILYNEQFF | TGTGCCAGCAGCTTAAGGCATCATGGGGGGATTTTATACAATGAGCAGTTCTTC
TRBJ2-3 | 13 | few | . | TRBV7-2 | CAIAVGLADTQYF | TGTGCCATAGCAGTGGGCTTGGCAGATACGCAGTATTTT
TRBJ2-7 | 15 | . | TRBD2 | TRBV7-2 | CASSLGGLAGYEQYF | TGTGCCAGCAGCTTAGGTGGACTAGCGGGCTACGAGCAGTACTTC
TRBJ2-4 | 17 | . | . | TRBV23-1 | CASSLSIRRRAKNIQYF | TGCGCCAGCAGTCTCAGTATTAGACGCAGGGCGAAAAACATTCAGTACTTC